This T cell receptor beta chain was recorded in a study of CD8 T cells in ankylosing spondylitis. Construction of TCR beta libraries was performed using quantitative 5'-RACE with molecular barcodes. Each CDR3 protein is one row after TCRdb ran MiXCR on the 5' RACE reads. The data show more than 600,000 distinct CDR3 sequences, with roughly 19% seen just once and 15% to 20% held by the top ten. This clonotype was found a few times. The antigen is not known. Trimming pared 1 base from V and 5 bases from J, leaving 17 bases between. Looked up from germline, CDR1 is LNHNV and CDR2 is YYDKDF (reference sequence). This CDR3 comprises 16 residues. Study-wide results and limits: Matched ankylosing spondylitis synovial fluid reportedly showed significant enrichment of disease-linked clones. Within peripheral blood, clones linked to disease were CD8+ and relatively rare. A motif in TCR beta, a set of about eight highly homologous variants, appeared characteristic of ankylosing spondylitis blood. Previously reported in reactive arthritis synovial fluid and blood were some of the motif variants.

The specimen sequenced was blood, either unsorted or a sorted T cell fraction (not recorded which). This TCR was recovered from a male donor with ankylosing spondylitis. The rearrangement links TRBV15 to TRBJ2-5; possible D gene TRBD2, 6 bases. The CDR3 nucleotides read TGTGCCACCAGCAGAGGGGTGGAGGGGCTGTGGGAGACCCAGTACTTC. Amino acid sequence: CATSRGVEGLWETQYF.